These 26 T cell receptor delta chains came from one sample sequenced in a study of DNA immune sequencing with unique molecular identifiers. A 32-plex genomic DNA assay used primers for all 8 TRDV and 4 TRDJ genes. In around 3 barcoding PCR cycles, molecules received a 12-nucleotide UMI, then adapter PCR followed. TCRdb reanalysed the multiplex PCR reads via CATT. The data show about 2,500 delta-chain clones, 13% to 15% seen once. The material sequenced was gamma-delta T cells from PBMCs. The receptors were gathered from a human donor in good health.

This clone was seen at least ten times. The genes are TRDV1 and TRDJ1, with 11 bases matching TRDD3. The J gene, missing from TCRdb, was assigned here through DNA to germline matching. The germline gives CDR1 TSWWSYY, CDR2 QGS. The CDR3 sequence is 23 residues long. Trimming removed 3 bases from V and 7 bases from J; junction bases left unmatched: 31. CDR3 nucleotides: TGTGCTCTTGGGGAGGGCTTATTCCTACCCCCTGCGTACTGGGGGATAAAGATGGGTAAACTCATCTTT. As protein: CALGEGLFLPPAYWGIKMGKLIF.

The V gene went uncalled, while the J gene is TRDJ1; TRDD3 is the table's D call, not checked against the DNA. The CDR3 totals 18 residues. CDR3 protein: CALGDLYWGTRYTDKLIF. Written as DNA, the CDR3 is TGTGCTCTTGGGGACCTTTACTGGGGGACCCGGTACACCGATAAACTCATCTTT.

With respect to this clone: TCRdb shows a much larger clone's protein in place of this DNA's translation, and the two differ at residue 9, likely through a read error; the protein shown is translated from the DNA. The chain links TRDV2 to TRDJ1; a weak D match, TRDD3 (6 bases). Per germline, CDR1 GEAIGNYY and CDR2 EKD. The CDR3 runs 15 residues. With 0 bases removed from V and 1 base from J, the gap between germline ends came to 11 bases. The CDR3 sequence: CACDTVGVITDKLIF. The CDR3 nucleotides are TGTGCCTGTGACACCGTGGGGGTCATCACCGATAAACTCATCTTT.

The J gene is given as TRDJ1, and the V gene is not called; no DNA check was done on the table's D call, TRDD3. This CDR3 spans 20 amino acids. The CDR3 DNA follows: TGTGCTCTTGGGGAACTGGCCGACGGGGCGGGATACGGACTCACCGATAAACTCATCTTT. Its protein product is CALGELADGAGYGLTDKLIF.

Regarding this clone: TCRdb's entry gives the protein of a much larger clone, which mismatches this DNA's translation at residue 11, likely from a read error; the protein reported here is translated from the DNA. V gene TRDV2 combines with J gene TRDJ1; TRDD3 matches at 7 bases. The CDR3 has 19 residues. J gave up 4 bases and V 0 bases, and 19 bases lay outside the gene matches. Looked up from germline, CDR1 is GEAIGNYY and CDR2 is EKD. For the CDR3, the DNA is TGTGCCTGTGACACCGTTATAGGCACTGGGGACCCCCCAGACGATAAACTCATCTTT. Its translation: CACDTVIGTGDPPDDKLIF.

The J gene is TRDJ1; the V gene was not called. CDR3 length: 14 amino acids. The CDR3 nucleotides read TGTGCTCTTGCGACGCCCTTTAGATATAATAAACTCATCTTT. This gives the protein CALATPFRYNKLIF.

This clone was detected only a few times. This sequence is one base from a far larger clone and is likely a read error. Other DNA sequences in the same sample also yield this CDR3. V is TRDV2 and J is TRDJ1, with TRDD3 identical over 10 bases. This CDR3 spans 15 amino acids. The germline V gene encodes CDR1 GEAIGNYY and CDR2 EKD. V gave up 3 bases and J gave up 5 bases; unmatched junction bases: 8. For the CDR3, the DNA is TGTGCCTGTGACGGGCTGGGGGATAGCACAGATAAACTCATCTTT. This codes for CACDGLGDSTDKLIF.

This clone has just a few counts. This DNA's translation and the protein TCRdb lists, from a much larger clone, do not match at residue 7, likely due to a read error; the protein shown is translated from the DNA. The CDR3 DNA follows: TGTGCCTGTGACGCTCTGAGGGATACCGTCTTAGATAAACTCATCTTT. Translation gives CACDALRDTVLDKLIF. The chain joins TRDV2 to TRDJ1, with 7 bases lining up with TRDD3. The CDR3 contains 16 residues. CDR1 is GEAIGNYY and CDR2 is EKD in the germline V gene. Trimming at V came to 3 bases and at J to 5 bases, leaving 14 bases not matched to a gene.

In this sample, this clone turned up a few times. This likely came from a read error, as a far larger clone is one base away. The same CDR3 can be traced to other DNA sequences in this sample. The chain joins TRDV2 to TRDJ1; 11 bases are shared with TRDD3. The CDR3 has 20 residues. The germline V gene has CDR1 GEAIGNYY and CDR2 EKD. The ends lost 0 bases at V and 6 bases at J; junction bases unmatched: 20. The CDR3 bases are TGTGCCTGTGACACCCTATCCCTACTGGGGGATAAGAGGCGGGCGAATAAACTCATCTTT. Translation gives CACDTLSLLGDKRRANKLIF.

This clone was counted only a few times. A far larger clone is just one base off, so this is likely a read error. The chain links TRDV2 to TRDJ1; 9 bases align to TRDD3. From germline, CDR1 is GEAIGNYY and CDR2 EKD. The V and J ends lost 3 bases and 0 bases, in that order; junction bases with no gene match: 19. The length of the CDR3 is 20 residues. The CDR3 sequence: CACDPISTVLGEGDTDKLIF. As DNA, the CDR3 is TGTGCCTGTGACCCCATATCCACCGTACTGGGGGAAGGGGACACCGATAAACTCATCTTT.

To note about this clone: This likely reflects a read error, since a far larger clone is one base away. CDR3 amino acids: CACDSLGDTNTDKLIF. The CDR3 DNA is TGTGCTTGTGACTCGCTGGGGGATACCAACACCGATAAACTCATCTTT. V usage is TRDV2 and J usage is TRDJ2; 11 nucleotides align to TRDD3. The end of the DNA aligns better with TRDJ1, so the J call may be wrong. The CDR3 consists of 16 residues. The germline CDR1 and CDR2 sequences are GEAIGNYY and EKD.

A word on this clone: A far larger clone is off by one base, so a read error is likely. Other DNA sequences within the sample encode an identical CDR3. This chain uses TRDV1 with TRDJ1; D remains unclear. CDR1 TSWWSYY and CDR2 QGS come from the germline V gene. This CDR3 is built from 11 residues. As DNA, the CDR3 is TGTGCTCTTGGGGGGTTCGATAAACTAATCTTT. Amino acid sequence: CALGGFDKLIF.

With regard to this clone: Only one base separates this from a far larger clonotype, so it likely reflects a read error. The rearrangement joins TRDV2 to TRDJ1; tentatively, D is TRDD3 (10 bases). CDR3 size: 20 residues. CDR1 is GEAIGNYY and CDR2 is EKD in the germline V gene. The CDR3, as DNA: TGTGCCTATGACACCCTTCCTACGGGGGATACGCCCCATGGCACCGATAAACTCATCTTT. As protein: CAYDTLPTGDTPHGTDKLIF.

This clone was detected only a few times. The protein held in TCRdb is that of a much larger clone and does not match this DNA's translation at residue 8, likely because of a read error; the protein shown is translated from the DNA. The chain combines TRDV2 with TRDJ1, with TRDD3 identical over 8 bases. The CDR3 loop spans 19 amino acids. V lost 2 bases, J lost 2 bases, and 18 bases stayed unmatched. Per germline, CDR1 GEAIGNYY and CDR2 EKD. The CDR3 DNA is TGTGCCTGTGACAGGCTTACTAGGGGATACAAAAGGGATACCGATAAACTCATCTTT. Its protein is CACDRLTRGYKRDTDKLIF.

As concerns this clone: The likely explanation is a read error, given a far larger clone one base away. Distinct nucleotide sequences in the sample also encode this CDR3. The rearrangement uses TRDV2 and TRDJ1; 8 bases line up with TRDD3. From germline, CDR1 is GEAIGNYY and CDR2 EKD. The CDR3 is 19 residues long. J gave up 2 bases and V 1 base, and 17 bases lay outside the gene matches. The CDR3 region has the DNA TGTGCCTGTGACACTTTGCCTACTGGGGGTCCTACGTATACCGATAAACTCATCTTT. It codes for CACDTLPTGGPTYTDKLIF.

This clone ranks as medium-sized. This chain joins TRDV2 and TRDJ1; 12 nucleotides line up with TRDD3. CDR1 and CDR2 from the germline V gene are GEAIGNYY and EKD. This CDR3 has 19 residues. The V segment lost 0 bases and the J segment 1 base; nucleotides outside the gene matches: 11. The CDR3 protein is CACDTLSVLGDTSTDKLIF. In DNA, the CDR3 is TGTGCCTGTGACACCTTAAGTGTACTGGGGGATACTTCCACCGATAAACTCATCTTT.

A word on this clone: With only one base between it and a far larger clone, this is likely a read error. Other DNA sequences in this sample translate to the same CDR3. The chain uses TRDV3 and TRDJ1, with D perhaps given as TRDD2 or TRDD3 (7 bases each). Germline values: CDR1 TVYSNPD, CDR2 GDNSRS (reference sequence). Trimming took 3 bases from V and 4 from J, leaving 39 bases between them. The CDR3 loop spans 21 amino acids. This CDR3 reads CAFSSYASGGGINEVFDKLIF. The CDR3 nucleotides read TGTGCCTTCTCTTCCTATGCCTCTGGGGGCGGGATTAATGAGGTTTTCGATAAACTCATCTTT. Drawing the rest from reference TRDV3 and TRDJ1, the complete variable domain is CDKVTQSSPDQTVASGSEVVLLCTYDTVYSNPDLFWYRIRPDYSFQFVFYGDNSRSEGADFTQGRFSVKHILTQKAFHLVISPVRTEDSATYYCAFSSYASGGGINEVFDKLIFGKGTRVTVEP.

As regards this clone: The same CDR3 also results from other DNA sequences found in this sample. This chain uses TRDV1 with TRDJ1; possible D gene TRDD3, 7 bases. TCRdb is silent on the J gene; assignment here came from matching the DNA to germline. V was clipped by 2 bases and J by 1 base, with 47 bases between them. Per the germline V gene, CDR1 is TSWWSYY and CDR2 is QGS. CDR3 length: 27 amino acids. Here the CDR3 reads CALGEDPSYVPYWGILGVNVGTDKLIF. The CDR3 DNA reads TGTGCTCTTGGGGAAGACCCCTCCTACGTTCCTTACTGGGGAATACTCGGGGTTAACGTGGGCACCGATAAACTCATCTTT.

Concerning this clone itself: A far larger clone lies a single base away; this is likely a read error. The chain links TRDV1 to TRDJ1, with 13 bases matching TRDD3. The J gene is absent in TCRdb and was assigned here via DNA matching to germline. Germline V CDR1 and CDR2: TSWWSYY, QGS. The CDR3 extends over 22 amino acids. The CDR3 region is CALGEPPSLTYWGIRSTDILIF. The CDR3 DNA sequence: TGTGCTCTTGGGGAACCACCTTCCCTTACTTACTGGGGGATACGCTCTACCGATATACTCATCTTT.

With regard to this clone: It is unclear where the CDR3 begins or ends on the DNA, so no DNA is shown, and the CDR3 is as TCRdb lists it. No V gene was called, and the J gene is TRDJ1; TRDD2, the D gene given by the table, was not confirmed from the DNA. Including both end residues, the CDR3 is 21 amino acids long. The CDR3 sequence: CACDTCRPSPSYSCFADKLIF.

This clone was picked up a small number of times. The protein in TCRdb stems from a much larger clone and differs at residue 12 from this DNA's translation, likely a read error; here the protein is translated from the DNA. The V call is TRDV2, the J call TRDJ1; 12 bases fit TRDD3. Germline CDR1 reads GEAIGNYY; CDR2 reads EKD. The CDR3 sequence is 19 residues long. Trimming at V came to 3 bases and at J to 0 bases, leaving 13 bases not matched to a gene. DNA of the CDR3: TGTGCCTGTGACGAGATCTCGACTGGGGGATACCGGTACACCGATAAACTCATCTTT. It is translated as CACDEISTGGYRYTDKLIF.

The rearrangement joins TRDV1 to TRDJ1; 11 positions agree with TRDD3. No J gene was available from TCRdb, and it was assigned here by a germline match of the DNA. The CDR3 has 22 amino acids. Trimming took 4 bases from V and 0 from J; bases not matched to a gene: 22. Germline CDR1 reads TSWWSYY; CDR2 reads QGS. DNA of the CDR3: TGTGCTCTTGGGGCCGCGGGGCCCGTACTGGGGGATAGGCGAAAATACACCGATAAACTCATCTTT. Translated, it gives CALGAAGPVLGDRRKYTDKLIF.

This clone is large. The sample contains more than one DNA sequence encoding this CDR3. The rearrangement joins TRDV2 to TRDJ1, with 9 nucleotides matching TRDD3. The CDR3 length is 17 residues. Germline CDR1 reads GEAIGNYY; CDR2 reads EKD. V shed 3 bases and J 0 bases; nucleotides not matched to a gene: 10. The CDR3 spells CACDLLGEESYTDKLIF. CDR3 DNA sequence: TGTGCCTGTGACTTACTGGGGGAAGAGTCGTACACCGATAAACTCATCTTT.

This clone is large in the sample. Other DNA sequences in the sample encode the same CDR3. V usage is TRDV2 and J usage is TRDJ1; 13 positions agree with TRDD3. Germline V gives CDR1 GEAIGNYY, CDR2 EKD. V was pared by 2 bases and J by 1 base, with 6 bases of the junction left unmatched. The CDR3 is 17 amino acids. The CDR3: CACDRLGDTSGTDKLIF. CDR3 coding DNA: TGTGCCTGTGACAGACTGGGGGATACGTCAGGCACCGATAAACTCATCTTT.

This clone is labeled as medium-sized. Other DNA sequences in the sample encode the same CDR3. The CDR3 DNA reads TGTGCCTGTGACGCCGATAACCTGAACACCGATAAACTCATCTTT. This codes for CACDADNLNTDKLIF. This chain connects TRDV2 to TRDJ1; D not resolved. CDR3 length equals 15 residues. Germline lookup yields CDR1 GEAIGNYY and CDR2 EKD. The V end lost 3 bases, the J end lost 0 bases, and 13 bases lay between the germline ends.

Points on this clone: A read error likely explains this, since a far larger clone differs by one base. No DNA is shown, since the ends of the CDR3 on it are uncertain; the CDR3 is the one TCRdb lists. No J gene was assigned, while the V gene was called as TRAV29/DV5; the DNA was not used to check the table's D call, TRDD3. The CDR3 length equals 25 residues, ends included. The germline V gene has CDR1 NSMFDY and CDR2 ISSIKDK. The CDR3 sequence is CSVLLCSKRHHTGGYATMYTDKLIF.